This TCR beta chain was sequenced in a study of cytomegalovirus exposure and HLA in healthy donors (dated by TCRdb to 2015 to 2018). Background for the entire study: In an earlier analysis of roughly 500 of the donors, 276 Gb of sequence data and approximately 100 million unique TCR beta sequences from roughly 190 million T cells were reported. An early release covering roughly 600 HLA-typed donors comprised about 300 gigabases of sequencing data and around 80 million unique TCR sequences. The genetic ancestry cluster associated with self-reported Caucasian donors included about 81% of the roughly 400 genotyped donors. The study was designed to test whether signatures of past pathogen exposure could be identified by cataloging public T cell receptors. The T cell repertoires of 670 or so subjects were profiled by immunosequencing and related to cytomegalovirus serostatus. Along with the approximately 650-subject first cohort, a separate validation cohort of around 120 different subjects was used. High-throughput TCR immunosequencing, statistical association of individual TCRs with disease status, and machine learning were combined to predict cytomegalovirus infection status. A later analysis re-examined previously published TCR beta repertoires from over 500 donors and added high-resolution HLA genotyping to investigate patterns of TCR occurrence. Rather than using new phenotypic data, the later analysis identified candidate immune exposures from TCR beta sequences and from how often those sequences occurred across donors. In an earlier analysis of several hundred of the donors, high-throughput TCR beta sequencing was used to judge whether each TCR beta V gene segment behaved as functional or pseudogenic. Donor age, sex, ethnicity and CMV serostatus were compiled alongside the repertoire data. A later genetic analysis used genome-wide SNP genotypes for about 60% of the roughly 700 donors, treating that subset as a discovery cohort. All discovery cohort repertoires had been generated on a single sequencing platform. HLA typing covered class I and class II loci at four-digit resolution. The number of donors typed differed by locus, with about 629-640 for A, B, C, DRB1 and DQB1, more than 500 for DQA1, approximately 580 for DPA1, and some 450 for DPB1. A few DR-DQ haplotypes were treated as single units for association and clustering because of strong linkage in the cohort. Among a few hundred genotyped donors of the cohort, an average of approximately 240,000 unique TCR beta nucleotide sequences were sequenced per donor, approximately 20% of them non-productive. Beyond this particular receptor, the publication reports: Fewer than 20 rarely observed V segments, including chromosome 9 orphons, were excluded from the earlier analysis of just under 600 of the donors because counts were too low. In vitro tests confirmed that a few of the cytomegalovirus-associated TCR beta chains recognize cytomegalovirus antigens. In this cohort, only TCR beta chains were sequenced, and detectable features were limited by the absence of alpha or paired-chain data. A cluster of highly shared sequence variants was judged likely to represent a technical artifact of the sequencing pipeline. While some public TCRs were present in many individuals, most TCR sequences turned up only very rarely across donors. Because HLA typing was missing for some donors at each locus, association tests included only the typed subset. A later analysis found that TCR association rates varied across HLA loci, with DRB1 alleles showing the most associated TCRs and HLA-C alleles the fewest. Sequencing depth was assumed to be roughly uniform across donors in the presence/absence analyses, though that assumption may not hold. It was suggested by the authors that the approach could potentially be generalized to other disease states and immunological phenotypes. Some IMGT-functional V segments, including TRBV6-2 and TRBV6-3, could not be told apart with the 87-base-pair reads, so those segments were excluded. In a later analysis, HLA-associated TCR beta chains showed more clonal expansion and lower generation probabilities than non-associated chains that were equally common. A further reported finding was that TCR beta sequences accurately predicted the HLA-A and HLA-B alleles for most subjects in the first cohort. Broadly in line with IMGT annotations, most TCR beta V segments showed up in productive rearrangements about 87% or about 30% of the time in an earlier analysis of about 500 of the donors. The only immune exposure information available for the cohort was CMV serostatus. The classifier was reported to diagnose cytomegalovirus status with high specificity and sensitivity in both the original and validation cohorts. In a later genetic analysis, fewer N-insertions in productive TCRs were reported among donors in an Asian-associated ancestry cluster than the roughly 710-donor mean. V-gene and J-gene trimming of TCR beta chains was associated with a missense DCLRE1C variant in a later genetic analysis, and the association was replicated in an independent cohort. Correlated functional status among segregating V segments might be attributable to linkage disequilibrium, but an unknown experimental factor could not be ruled out. When HLA alleles, especially DR and DQ, strongly co-occurred, TCR associations were difficult to assign to individual alleles. Several of the top co-occurrence clusters appeared to be linked to parvovirus B19, influenza, CMV and Epstein-Barr virus, according to a later analysis. At a false discovery rate of 0.05, a later analysis linked 16,951 TCR beta sequences to specific HLA alleles. A later analysis found that most CMV-associated TCR beta chains appeared HLA-restricted, with HLA associations seemingly driven largely by CMV exposure. In the study, roughly 160 TCR beta chains were listed as associated with cytomegalovirus.

Including the terminal cysteine and phenylalanine, the CDR3 comprises 14 residues. Just the 42-base CDR3 DNA is kept, in frame starting at base 1. The germline V gene supplies CDR1 SNHLY and CDR2 FYNNEI. Trimming at the junction amounts to 4 bases on V and 3 bases on J, and the germline ends lie 13 bases apart. The library came from the immunoSEQ multiplex PCR assay. The multiplex PCR relied on a mix of 60 forward primers for TCR Vbeta segments and 13 reverse primers for TCR Jbeta segments. The CDR3 region of rearranged TCR beta genes was amplified from genomic DNA with a multiplex PCR assay. The amplified TCR beta libraries were sequenced on the Illumina HiSeq System as 87-base-pair reads. As for the original processing: A later analysis tallied around 80 million unique TCR beta chains across the 650 to 750 repertoires, and about 10 million of those chains were shared by two or more donors. A nearest-neighbor algorithm error-corrected the raw reads and collapsed the reads into unique sequences, merging closely related sequences to remove PCR and sequencing errors. V, D and J gene segments were assigned by aligning CDR3 sequences to IMGT reference sequences. For a sequence to be retained, at least a six-nucleotide match to both a V gene segment and a J gene segment was required. A rearrangement was called productive if the CDR3 had no stop codons and remained in frame with V and J, and every other rearrangement was called non-productive. Following IMGT convention, CDR3 was defined as the stretch from the second conserved V-encoded cysteine up to the conserved J-encoded phenylalanine. Sequences without an unambiguous match to a single V gene segment were excluded from the earlier analysis of about 640 of the donors. In an earlier analysis of a few hundred of the donors, a V segment was called functional when productive rearrangements were above 56.7%, and segregating when the standard deviation between donors exceeded 5%. To diagnose cytomegalovirus status from the catalog of TCR beta chain sequences, a statistical classification framework was built. V and J gene assignment, in a later analysis, came from comparing TCR nucleotide sequences with IMGT/GENE-DB human TR gene sequences. A later analysis assigned CDR3 sequences and most-parsimonious VDJ recombination scenarios with the TCRdist pipeline. In a later analysis, each TCR beta chain was defined by its CDR3 amino acid sequence together with its V-gene family, and reads lacking a unique V-gene family were excluded. To address suspected cross-contamination and a sequencing artifact, a later analysis removed several hundred highly shared, low-generation-probability nucleotide sequences. In a later analysis, a clonal expansion index for each public chain was calculated from normalized within-repertoire ranks of inferred template counts. A later analysis computed generation probabilities with a VDJ recombination model fitted to out-of-frame rearrangements, and checked the results against IGoR. In a later analysis, hypergeometric tests were used to score TCR-TCR, TCR-HLA and TCR-CMV co-occurrence, with a repertoire-size bias correction applied to TCR pairs. To estimate false discovery rates, a later analysis permuted the HLA or CMV assignments 20 times. In a later analysis, co-occurring TCRs were grouped using DBSCAN, with TCRdist sequence similarity added in when clustering inside HLA-allele-positive subsets. Repertoires with fewer than 30,000 or more than 120,000 public chains, plus five repertoires with anomalous nucleotide sharing, were excluded from co-occurrence clustering. Entries here come from immuneACCESS through TCRdb and include only in-frame sequences with V and J called. Some clones fail to appear in such tables; in the studies checked, an unresolved V gene covers under half of the shortfall, and the cause of the remainder is unknown. V, J and clone size derive from that table, while D and trimming were established from the DNA sequence. This sample gives about 70,000 clones in total; 60% to 80% of them show up just once. Around 3% of the sample rests with the top ten.

The cohort comprised several hundred healthy bone marrow donors. At the time of sampling, every cohort member was nominally healthy, though immune exposures that went unrecorded were likely present. The donor tested CMV seropositive and was one of the 289 seropositive cohort members. A peripheral blood sample was collected from each donor, and TCR beta sequencing was performed on peripheral blood mononuclear cells. Genomic DNA extraction from the blood cell samples was performed with the Qiagen DNeasy Blood Extraction Kit. Comments on this clone: It lacks a known antigen. It has no much larger one-base neighbor in the sample; base qualities were not kept.

The sequenced sample was PBMCs. The receptor was derived from a girl aged 10 to 17 in good health and CMV-seropositive. The chain employs TRBV2 and TRBJ2-7, with no reliable assignment of the D segment. The DNA is as follows: TGTGCCAGCAGTGTTCAGATCGTAAGCTACGAGCAGTACTTC. This yields the protein CASSVQIVSYEQYF.